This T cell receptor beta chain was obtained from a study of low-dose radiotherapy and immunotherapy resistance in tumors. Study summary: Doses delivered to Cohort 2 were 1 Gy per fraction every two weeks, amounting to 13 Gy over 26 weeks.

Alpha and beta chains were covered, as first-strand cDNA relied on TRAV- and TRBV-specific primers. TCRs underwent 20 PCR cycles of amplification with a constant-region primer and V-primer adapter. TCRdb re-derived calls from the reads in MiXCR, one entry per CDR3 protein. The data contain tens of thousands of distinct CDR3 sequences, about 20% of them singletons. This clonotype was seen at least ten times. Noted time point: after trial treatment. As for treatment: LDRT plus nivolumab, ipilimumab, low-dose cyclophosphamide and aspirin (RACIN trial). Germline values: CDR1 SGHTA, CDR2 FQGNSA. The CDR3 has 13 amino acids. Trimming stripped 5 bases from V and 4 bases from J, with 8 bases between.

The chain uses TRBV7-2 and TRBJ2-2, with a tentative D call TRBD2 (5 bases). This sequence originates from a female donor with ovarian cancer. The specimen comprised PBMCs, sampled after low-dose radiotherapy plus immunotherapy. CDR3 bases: TGTGCCAGCAGCCCGAGGGCCACCGGGGAGCTGTTTTTT. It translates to CASSPRATGELFF.